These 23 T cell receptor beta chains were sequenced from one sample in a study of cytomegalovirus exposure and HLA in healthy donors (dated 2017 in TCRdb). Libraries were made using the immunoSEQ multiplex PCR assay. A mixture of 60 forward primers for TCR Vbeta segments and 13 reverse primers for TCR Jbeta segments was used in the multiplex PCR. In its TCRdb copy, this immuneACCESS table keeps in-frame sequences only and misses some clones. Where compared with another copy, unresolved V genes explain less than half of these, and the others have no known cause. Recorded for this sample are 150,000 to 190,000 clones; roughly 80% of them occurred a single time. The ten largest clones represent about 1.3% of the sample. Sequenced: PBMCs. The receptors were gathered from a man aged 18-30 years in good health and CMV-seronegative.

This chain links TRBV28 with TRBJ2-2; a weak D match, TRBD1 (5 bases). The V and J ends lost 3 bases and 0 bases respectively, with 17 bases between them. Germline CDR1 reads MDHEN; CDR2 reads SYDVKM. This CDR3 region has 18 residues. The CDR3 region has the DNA TGTGCCAGCAGTTTTCCCCTTCTGACAGCTCCGAACACCGGGGAGCTGTTTTTT. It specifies CASSFPLLTAPNTGELFF.

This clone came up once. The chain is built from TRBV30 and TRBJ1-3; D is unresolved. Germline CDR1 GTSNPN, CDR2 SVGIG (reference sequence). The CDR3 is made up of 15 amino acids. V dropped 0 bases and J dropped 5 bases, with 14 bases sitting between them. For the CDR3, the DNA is TGTGCCTGGAGTGTACTGTTTTTGTATCGAAACACCATATATTTT. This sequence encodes CAWSVLFLYRNTIYF.

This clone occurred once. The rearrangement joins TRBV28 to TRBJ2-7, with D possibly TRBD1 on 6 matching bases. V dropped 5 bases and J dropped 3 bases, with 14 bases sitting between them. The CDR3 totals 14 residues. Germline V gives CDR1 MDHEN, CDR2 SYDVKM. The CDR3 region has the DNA TGTGCCAGCAGTGTAACGGGACAACTCTACGAGCAGTACTTC. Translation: CASSVTGQLYEQYF.

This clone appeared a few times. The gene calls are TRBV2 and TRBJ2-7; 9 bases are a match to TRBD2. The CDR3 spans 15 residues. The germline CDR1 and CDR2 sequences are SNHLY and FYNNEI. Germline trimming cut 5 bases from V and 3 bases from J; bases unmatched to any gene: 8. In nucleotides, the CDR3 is TGTGCCAGCAGTCCCGCCGCGGGAGGGCTCTACGAGCAGTACTTC. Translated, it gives CASSPAAGGLYEQYF.

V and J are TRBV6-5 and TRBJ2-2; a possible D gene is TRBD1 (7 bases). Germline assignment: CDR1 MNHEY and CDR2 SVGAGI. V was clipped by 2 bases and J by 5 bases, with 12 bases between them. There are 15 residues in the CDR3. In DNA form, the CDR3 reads TGTGCCAGCAGTTACGAAGCAGGGGGGACCGGGGAGCTGTTTTTT. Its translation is CASSYEAGGTGELFF.

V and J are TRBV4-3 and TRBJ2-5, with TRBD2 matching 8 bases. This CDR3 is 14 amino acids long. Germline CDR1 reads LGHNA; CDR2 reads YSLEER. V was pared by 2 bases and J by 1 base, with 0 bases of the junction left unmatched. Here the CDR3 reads CASSQTSGQETQYF. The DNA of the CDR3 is TGCGCCAGCAGCCAAACTAGCGGCCAAGAGACCCAGTACTTC.

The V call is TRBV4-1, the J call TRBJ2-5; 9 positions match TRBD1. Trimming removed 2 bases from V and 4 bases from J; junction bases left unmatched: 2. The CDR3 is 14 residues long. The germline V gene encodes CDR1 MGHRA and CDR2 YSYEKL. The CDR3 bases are TGCGCCAGCAGCCAATCGGGACAGGGAGAGACCCAGTACTTC. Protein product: CASSQSGQGETQYF.

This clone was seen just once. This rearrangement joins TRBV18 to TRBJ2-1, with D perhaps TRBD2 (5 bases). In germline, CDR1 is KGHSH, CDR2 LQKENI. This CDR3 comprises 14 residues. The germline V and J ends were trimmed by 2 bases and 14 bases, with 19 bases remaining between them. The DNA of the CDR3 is TGTGCCAGCTCACCAGGACTCGAAGGGCTAAGTGAGTTCTTC. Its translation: CASSPGLEGLSEFF.

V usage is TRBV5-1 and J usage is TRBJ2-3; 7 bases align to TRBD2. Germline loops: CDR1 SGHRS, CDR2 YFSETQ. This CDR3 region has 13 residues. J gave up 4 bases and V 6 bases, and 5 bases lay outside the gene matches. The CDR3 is CASKREEADTQYF. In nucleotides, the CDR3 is TGCGCCAGCAAACGGGAGGAGGCAGATACGCAGTATTTT.

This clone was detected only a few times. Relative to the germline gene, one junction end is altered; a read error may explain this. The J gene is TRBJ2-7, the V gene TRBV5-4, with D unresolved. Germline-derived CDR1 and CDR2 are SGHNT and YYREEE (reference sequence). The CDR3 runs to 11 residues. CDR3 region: CANSSYDEQYF. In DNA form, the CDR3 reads TGTGCCAACAGCTCCTACGACGAGCAGTACTTC.

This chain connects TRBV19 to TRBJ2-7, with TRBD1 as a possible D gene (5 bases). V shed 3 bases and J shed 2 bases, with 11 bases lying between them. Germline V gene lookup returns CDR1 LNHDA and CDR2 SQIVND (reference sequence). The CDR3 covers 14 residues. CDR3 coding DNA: TGTGCCAGTAGTATGGGGCCGTCTACCTACGAGCAGTACTTC. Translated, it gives CASSMGPSTYEQYF.

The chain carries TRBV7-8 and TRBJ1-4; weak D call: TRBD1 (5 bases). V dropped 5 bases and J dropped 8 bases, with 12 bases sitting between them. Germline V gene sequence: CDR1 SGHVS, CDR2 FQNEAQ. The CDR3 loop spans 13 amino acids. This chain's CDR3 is CASSPRVSEKLFF. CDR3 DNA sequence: TGTGCCAGCAGCCCCAGGGTTTCGGAAAAACTGTTTTTT. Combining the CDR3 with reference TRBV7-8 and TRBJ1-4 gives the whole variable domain GAGVSQSPRYKVAKRGQDVALRCDPISGHVSLFWYQQALGQGPEFLTYFQNEAQLDKSGLPSDRFFAERPEGSVSTLKIQRTQQEDSAVYLCASSPRVSEKLFFGSGTQLSVL.

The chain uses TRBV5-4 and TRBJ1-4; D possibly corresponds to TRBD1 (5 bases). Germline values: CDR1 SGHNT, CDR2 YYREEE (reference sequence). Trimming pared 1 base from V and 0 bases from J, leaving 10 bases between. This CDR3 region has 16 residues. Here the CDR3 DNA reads TGTGCCAGCAGCTTGACGCGGGGACCAACTAATGAAAAACTGTTTTTT. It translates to CASSLTRGPTNEKLFF.

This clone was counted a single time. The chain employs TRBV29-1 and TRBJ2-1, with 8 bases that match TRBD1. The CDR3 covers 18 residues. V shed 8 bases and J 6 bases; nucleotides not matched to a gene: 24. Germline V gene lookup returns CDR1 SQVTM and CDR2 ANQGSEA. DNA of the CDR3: TGCAGCCCTCAAGCTATCGATCTGGACAGGGCTAGGGGCAATGAGCAGTTCTTC. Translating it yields CSPQAIDLDRARGNEQFF.

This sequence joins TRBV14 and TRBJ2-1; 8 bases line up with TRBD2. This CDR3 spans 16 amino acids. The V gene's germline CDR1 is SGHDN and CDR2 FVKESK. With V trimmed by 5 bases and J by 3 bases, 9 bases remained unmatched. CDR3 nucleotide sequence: TGTGCCAGCAGCGACGACTTGACTAGCGACTACAATGAGCAGTTCTTC. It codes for CASSDDLTSDYNEQFF. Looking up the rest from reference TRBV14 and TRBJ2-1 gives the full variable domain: EAGVTQFPSHSVIEKGQTVTLRCDPISGHDNLYWYRRVMGKEIKFLLHFVKESKQDESGMPNNRFLAERTGGTYSTLKVQPAELEDSGVYFCASSDDLTSDYNEQFFGPGTRLTVL.

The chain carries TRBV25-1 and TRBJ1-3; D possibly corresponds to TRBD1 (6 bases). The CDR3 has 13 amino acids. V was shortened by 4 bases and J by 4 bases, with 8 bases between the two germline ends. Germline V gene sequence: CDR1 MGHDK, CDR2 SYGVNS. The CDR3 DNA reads TGTGCCAGCAGTGTAGGGACAGGAAACACCATATATTTT. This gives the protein CASSVGTGNTIYF.

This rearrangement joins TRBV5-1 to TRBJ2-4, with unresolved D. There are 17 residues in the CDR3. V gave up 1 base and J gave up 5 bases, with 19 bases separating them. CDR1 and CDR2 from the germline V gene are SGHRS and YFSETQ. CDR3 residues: CASSLNPLRQDQNIQYF. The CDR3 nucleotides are TGCGCCAGCAGCTTGAACCCGTTGAGGCAAGACCAAAACATTCAGTACTTC.

CDR3 sequence reads: CASGLVASVANEKLFF. The CDR3 region has the DNA TGTGCTAGTGGTTTGGTAGCGTCCGTTGCTAATGAAAAACTGTTTTTT. The genes are TRBV12-5 and TRBJ1-4; D unclear. V was pared by 0 bases and J by 3 bases, with 11 bases between. CDR1 and CDR2 from the germline V gene are LGHNT and FRNRAP. This CDR3 has 16 residues.

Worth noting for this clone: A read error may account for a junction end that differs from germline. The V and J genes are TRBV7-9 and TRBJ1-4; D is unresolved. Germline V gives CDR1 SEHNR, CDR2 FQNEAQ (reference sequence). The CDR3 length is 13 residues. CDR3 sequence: CSSRSRSGEKLFF. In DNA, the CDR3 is TGTTCCAGCCGGTCCCGGTCGGGGGAAAAACTGTTTTTT.

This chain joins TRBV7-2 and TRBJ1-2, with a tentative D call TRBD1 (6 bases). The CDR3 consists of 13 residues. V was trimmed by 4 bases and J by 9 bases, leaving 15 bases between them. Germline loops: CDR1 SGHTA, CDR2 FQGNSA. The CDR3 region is CASSSYQGIRYTF. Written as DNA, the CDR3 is TGTGCCAGCAGCTCTTATCAGGGGATCCGCTACACCTTC.

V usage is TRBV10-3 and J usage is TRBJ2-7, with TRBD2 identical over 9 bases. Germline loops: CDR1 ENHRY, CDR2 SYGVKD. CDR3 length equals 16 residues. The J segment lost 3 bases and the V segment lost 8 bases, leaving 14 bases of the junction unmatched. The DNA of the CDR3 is TGTGCCATCGGGGTGGTGGCAACTAGCGGGCGCTACGAGCAGTACTTC. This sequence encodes CAIGVVATSGRYEQYF.

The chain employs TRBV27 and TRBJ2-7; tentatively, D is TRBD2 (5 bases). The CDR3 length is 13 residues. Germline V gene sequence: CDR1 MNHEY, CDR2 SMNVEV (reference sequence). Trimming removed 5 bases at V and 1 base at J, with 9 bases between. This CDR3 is CASSPSGSYEQYF. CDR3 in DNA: TGTGCCAGCAGTCCCTCGGGGTCCTACGAGCAGTACTTC.

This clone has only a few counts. This chain's CDR3 is CASSLTAQRDGYTF. CDR3 nucleotide sequence: TGCGCCAGCAGCTTAACGGCCCAGCGGGATGGCTACACCTTC. The chain recombines TRBV5-1 with TRBJ1-2; D unresolved. The CDR3 is made up of 14 amino acids. Trimming pared 2 bases from V and 6 bases from J, leaving 14 bases between. CDR1 is SGHRS, CDR2 YFSETQ, per germline.